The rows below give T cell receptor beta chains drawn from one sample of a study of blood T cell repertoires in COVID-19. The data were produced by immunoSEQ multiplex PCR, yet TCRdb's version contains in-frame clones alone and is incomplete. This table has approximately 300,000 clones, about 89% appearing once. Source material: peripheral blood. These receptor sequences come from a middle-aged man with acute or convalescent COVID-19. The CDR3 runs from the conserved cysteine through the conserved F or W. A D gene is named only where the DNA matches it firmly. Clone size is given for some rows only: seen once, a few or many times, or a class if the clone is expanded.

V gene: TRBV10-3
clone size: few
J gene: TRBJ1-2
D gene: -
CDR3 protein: CAISVDSSYGYTF
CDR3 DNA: TGTGCCATCAGCGTCGACAGCTCCTATGGCTACACCTTC

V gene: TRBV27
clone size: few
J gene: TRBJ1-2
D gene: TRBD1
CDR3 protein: CASSFGTGEGYTF
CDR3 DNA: TGTGCCAGCAGTTTTGGGACAGGGGAAGGCTACACCTTC

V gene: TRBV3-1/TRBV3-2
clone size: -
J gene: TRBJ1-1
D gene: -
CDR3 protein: CASSQAQQAFF
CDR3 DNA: TGTGCCAGCAGCCAAGCACAGCAGGCTTTCTTT

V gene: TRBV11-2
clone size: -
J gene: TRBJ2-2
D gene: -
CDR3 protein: CASSLSGGAGELFF
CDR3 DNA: TGTGCCAGCAGCCTGTCTGGAGGGGCCGGGGAGCTGTTTTTT

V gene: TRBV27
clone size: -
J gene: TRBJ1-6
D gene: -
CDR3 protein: CASSPLGDNSPLHF
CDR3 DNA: TGTGCCAGCAGTCCCCTTGGAGACAATTCACCCCTCCACTTT

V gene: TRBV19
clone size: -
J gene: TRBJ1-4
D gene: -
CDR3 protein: CASRPTPTNEKLFF
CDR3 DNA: TGTGCCAGTAGACCTACCCCAACTAATGAAAAACTGTTTTTT

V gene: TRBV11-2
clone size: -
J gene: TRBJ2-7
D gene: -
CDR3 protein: CASSLVGATGEQYF
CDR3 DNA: TGTGCCAGCAGCTTAGTAGGGGCTACCGGGGAGCAGTACTTC

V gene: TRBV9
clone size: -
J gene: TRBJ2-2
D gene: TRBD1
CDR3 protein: CASSASRDRGRNTGELFF
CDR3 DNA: TGTGCCAGCAGCGCGTCCCGGGACAGGGGCCGAAACACCGGGGAGCTGTTTTTT

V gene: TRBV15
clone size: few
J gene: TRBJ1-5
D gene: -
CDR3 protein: CATSREAVDRPQHF
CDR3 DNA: TGTGCCACCAGCAGAGAGGCAGTCGATCGGCCCCAGCATTTT

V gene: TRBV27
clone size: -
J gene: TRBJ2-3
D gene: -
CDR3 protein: CASSWTGGDTQYF
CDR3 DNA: TGTGCCAGCAGCTGGACAGGAGGGGATACGCAGTATTTT

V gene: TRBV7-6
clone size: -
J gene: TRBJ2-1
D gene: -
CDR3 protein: CASSLGPGTNYNEQFF
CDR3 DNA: TGTGCCAGCAGCTTAGGGCCCGGGACAAACTACAATGAGCAGTTCTTC

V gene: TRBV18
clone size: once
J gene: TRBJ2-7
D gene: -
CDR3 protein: CASSQSDYEQYF
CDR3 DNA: TGTGCCAGCTCACAATCAGATTACGAGCAGTACTTC

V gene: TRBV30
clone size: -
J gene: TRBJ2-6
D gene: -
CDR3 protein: CAWRRGRGKSGANVLTF
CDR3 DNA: TGTGCCTGGAGGCGGGGCAGGGGGAAATCTGGGGCCAACGTCCTGACTTTC

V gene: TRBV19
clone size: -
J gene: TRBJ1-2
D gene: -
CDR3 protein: CASSDRKYGYTF
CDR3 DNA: TGTGCCAGCAGCGACAGGAAATATGGCTACACCTTC

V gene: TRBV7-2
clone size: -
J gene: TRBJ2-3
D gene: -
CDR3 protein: CASSLLPGPDTQYF
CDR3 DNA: TGTGCCAGCAGCTTATTACCAGGGCCAGATACGCAGTATTTT

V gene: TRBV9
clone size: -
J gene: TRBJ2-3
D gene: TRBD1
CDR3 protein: CASTPQRNRGRSTDTQYF
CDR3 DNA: TGTGCCAGCACCCCCCAGCGGAACAGGGGGCGAAGCACAGATACGCAGTATTTT

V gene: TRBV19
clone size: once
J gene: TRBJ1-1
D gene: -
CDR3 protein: CASSPWRGNTEAFF
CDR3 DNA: TGTGCCAGTAGTCCCTGGCGGGGGAACACTGAAGCTTTCTTT

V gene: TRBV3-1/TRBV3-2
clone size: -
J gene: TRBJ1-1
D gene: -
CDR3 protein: CASSQSPGVGAFF
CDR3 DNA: TGTGCCAGCAGCCAATCGCCCGGGGTGGGAGCTTTCTTT

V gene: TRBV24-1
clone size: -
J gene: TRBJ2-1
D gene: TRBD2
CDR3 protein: CATSDYPAGGASNEQFF
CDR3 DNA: TGTGCCACCAGTGATTACCCCGCGGGGGGGGCGAGCAATGAGCAGTTCTTC

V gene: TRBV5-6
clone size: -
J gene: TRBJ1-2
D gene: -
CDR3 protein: CASSLGLYGYTF
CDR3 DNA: TGTGCCAGCAGTCTGGGCCTCTATGGCTACACCTTC

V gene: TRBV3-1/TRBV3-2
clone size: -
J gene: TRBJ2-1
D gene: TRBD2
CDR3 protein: CASSQSLAGGEVF
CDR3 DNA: TGTGCCAGCAGCCAAAGTCTAGCGGGGGGCGAAGTCTTC

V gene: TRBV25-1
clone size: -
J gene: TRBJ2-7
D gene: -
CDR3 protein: CASSPPGSRTEQYF
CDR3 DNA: TGTGCCAGCAGTCCCCCTGGTTCCCGAACTGAGCAGTACTTC

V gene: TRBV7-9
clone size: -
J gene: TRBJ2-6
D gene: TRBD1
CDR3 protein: CASSLSPGGIAGANVLTF
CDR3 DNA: TGTGCCAGCAGCTTATCGCCAGGGGGCATCGCTGGGGCCAACGTCCTGACTTTC

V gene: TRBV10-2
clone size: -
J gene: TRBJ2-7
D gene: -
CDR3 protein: CASSDRTRDLYNEQYF
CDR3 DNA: TGCGCCAGCAGTGATAGGACCCGGGACTTGTACAACGAGCAGTACTTC

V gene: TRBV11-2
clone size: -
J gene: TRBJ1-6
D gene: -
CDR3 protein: CASSFRGSPLHF
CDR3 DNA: TGTGCCAGCAGCTTCAGGGGTTCACCCCTCCACTTT

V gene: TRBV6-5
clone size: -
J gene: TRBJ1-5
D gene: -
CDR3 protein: CASSSGGNQPQHF
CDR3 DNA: TGTGCCAGCAGTTCTGGAGGGAATCAGCCCCAGCATTTT

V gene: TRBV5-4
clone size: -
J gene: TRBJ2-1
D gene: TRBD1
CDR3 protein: CASSLRQGLDHEQFF
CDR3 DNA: TGTGCCAGCAGCTTGAGACAGGGATTAGATCATGAGCAGTTCTTC

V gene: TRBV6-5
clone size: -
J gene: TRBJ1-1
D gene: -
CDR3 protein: CASSSREEAFF
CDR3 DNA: TGTGCCAGCAGCTCCCGGGAGGAAGCTTTCTTT

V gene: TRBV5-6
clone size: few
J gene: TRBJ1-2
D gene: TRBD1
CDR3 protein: CASSFRDRSYYGYTF
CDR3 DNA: TGTGCCAGCAGCTTCCGGGACAGGAGCTACTATGGCTACACCTTC

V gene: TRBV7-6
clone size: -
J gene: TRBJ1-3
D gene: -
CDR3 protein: CASSLQGGDTIYF
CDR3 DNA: TGTGCCAGCAGCTTACAAGGGGGAGACACCATATATTTT

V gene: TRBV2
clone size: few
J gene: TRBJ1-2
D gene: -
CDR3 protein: CASSRGVGYGYTF
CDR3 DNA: TGTGCCAGCAGTCGGGGGGTAGGCTATGGCTACACCTTC

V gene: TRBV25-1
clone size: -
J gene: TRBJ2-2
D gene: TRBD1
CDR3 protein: CASSEPDRGLTGELFF
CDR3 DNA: TGTGCCAGCAGTGAACCAGACAGGGGTTTAACCGGGGAGCTGTTTTTT

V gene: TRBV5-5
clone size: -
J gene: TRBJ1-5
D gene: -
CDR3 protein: CASSLRDTNQPQHF
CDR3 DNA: TGTGCCAGCAGCCTCCGGGACACTAATCAGCCCCAGCATTTT

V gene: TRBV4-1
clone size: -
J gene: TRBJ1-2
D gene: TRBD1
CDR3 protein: CASSQGDRGGNGYTF
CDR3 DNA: TGCGCCAGCAGCCAAGGAGACAGGGGAGGAAATGGCTACACCTTC

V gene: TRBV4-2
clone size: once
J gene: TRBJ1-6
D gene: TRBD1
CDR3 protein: CASSQGRTGHSPLHF
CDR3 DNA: TGTGCCAGCAGCCAAGGGCGGACAGGGCATTCACCCCTCCACTTT

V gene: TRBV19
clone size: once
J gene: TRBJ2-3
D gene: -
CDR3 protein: CASSISGHGTTDTQYF
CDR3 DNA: TGTGCCAGTAGTATTTCCGGACACGGAACCACAGATACGCAGTATTTT

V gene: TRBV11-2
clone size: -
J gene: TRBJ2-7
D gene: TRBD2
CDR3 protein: CASSLGSGGYEQYF
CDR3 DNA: TGTGCCAGCAGCTTAGGTAGCGGGGGTTACGAGCAGTACTTC

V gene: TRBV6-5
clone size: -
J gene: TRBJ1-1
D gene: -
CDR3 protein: CASSYLSGNTEAFF
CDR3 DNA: TGTGCCAGCAGTTACTTGTCAGGGAACACTGAAGCTTTCTTT

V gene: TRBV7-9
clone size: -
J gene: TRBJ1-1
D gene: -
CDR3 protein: CASSLGQVNTEAFF
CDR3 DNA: TGTGCCAGCAGCTTAGGTCAGGTCAACACTGAAGCTTTCTTT

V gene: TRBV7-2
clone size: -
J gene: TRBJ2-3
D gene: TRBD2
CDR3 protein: CASSPRGTSSSTDTQYF
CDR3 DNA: TGTGCCAGCAGCCCCCGAGGGACTAGCAGTAGCACAGATACGCAGTATTTT

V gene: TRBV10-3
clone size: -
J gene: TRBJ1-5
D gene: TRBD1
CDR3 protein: CAISPGGGNQPQHF
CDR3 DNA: TGTGCCATCAGCCCAGGGGGCGGCAATCAGCCCCAGCATTTT

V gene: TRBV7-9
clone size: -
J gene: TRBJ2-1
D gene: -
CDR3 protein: CASSLGAYNEQFF
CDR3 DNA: TGTGCCAGCAGCTTAGGCGCCTACAATGAGCAGTTCTTC

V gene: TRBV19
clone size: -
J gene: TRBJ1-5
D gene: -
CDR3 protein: CASREGVGYSNQPQHF
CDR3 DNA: TGTGCCAGTAGAGAGGGGGTTGGGTATAGCAATCAGCCCCAGCATTTT

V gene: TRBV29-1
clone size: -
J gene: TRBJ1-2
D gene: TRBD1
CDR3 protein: CSVPGQPYGYTF
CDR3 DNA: TGCAGCGTTCCGGGACAGCCCTATGGCTACACCTTC

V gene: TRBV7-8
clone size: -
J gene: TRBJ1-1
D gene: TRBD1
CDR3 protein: CASSPRIQGRGTEAFF
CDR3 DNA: TGTGCCAGCAGCCCTAGGATACAGGGGAGAGGCACTGAAGCTTTCTTT

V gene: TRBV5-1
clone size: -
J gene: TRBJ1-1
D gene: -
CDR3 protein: CASSLESGEITEAFF
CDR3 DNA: TGCGCCAGCAGCTTGGAATCAGGGGAAATCACTGAAGCTTTCTTT

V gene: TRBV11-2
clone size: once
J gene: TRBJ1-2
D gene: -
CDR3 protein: CASSSRSSLGYTF
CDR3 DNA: TGTGCCAGCAGCTCCCGGAGCTCGCTGGGCTACACCTTC

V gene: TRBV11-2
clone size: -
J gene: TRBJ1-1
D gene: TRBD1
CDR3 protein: CASSLGQGNTEAFF
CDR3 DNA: TGTGCCAGCAGCTTGGGACAGGGGAACACTGAAGCTTTCTTT

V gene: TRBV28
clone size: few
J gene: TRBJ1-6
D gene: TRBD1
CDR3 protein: CASSSRTGLNSPLHF
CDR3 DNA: TGTGCCAGCTCCAGCCGGACAGGGCTGAATTCACCCCTCCACTTT

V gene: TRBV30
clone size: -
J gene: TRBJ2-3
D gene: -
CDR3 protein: CAWGPWGEWQYF
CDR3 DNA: TGTGCCTGGGGTCCTTGGGGAGAGTGGCAGTATTTT

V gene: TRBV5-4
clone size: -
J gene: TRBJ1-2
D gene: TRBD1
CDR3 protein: CASSLRNRDSNYGYTF
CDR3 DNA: TGTGCCAGCAGCTTACGTAATCGGGACAGCAACTATGGCTACACCTTC

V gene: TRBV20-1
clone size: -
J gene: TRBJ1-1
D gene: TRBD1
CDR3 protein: CSAGQGTEAFF
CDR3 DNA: TGCAGTGCGGGACAGGGCACTGAAGCTTTCTTT

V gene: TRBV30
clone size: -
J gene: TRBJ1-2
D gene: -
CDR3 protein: CAWSPPNVYGYTF
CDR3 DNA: TGTGCCTGGAGTCCCCCTAACGTCTATGGCTACACCTTC

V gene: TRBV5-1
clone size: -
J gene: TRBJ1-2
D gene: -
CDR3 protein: CASSLTSDGYTF
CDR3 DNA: TGCGCCAGCAGCTTAACTTCGGATGGCTACACCTTC

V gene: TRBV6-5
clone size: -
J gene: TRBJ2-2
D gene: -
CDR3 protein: CASSFPTVNTGELFF
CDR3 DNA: TGTGCCAGCAGTTTCCCGACAGTGAACACCGGGGAGCTGTTTTTT

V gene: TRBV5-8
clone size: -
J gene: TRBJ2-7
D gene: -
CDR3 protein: CASSVRTGYEQYF
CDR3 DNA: TGTGCCAGCAGCGTCCGGACGGGATACGAGCAGTACTTC

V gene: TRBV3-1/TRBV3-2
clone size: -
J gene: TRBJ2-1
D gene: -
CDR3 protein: CASTIGLYNEQFF
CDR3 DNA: TGTGCCAGCACCATCGGACTATACAATGAGCAGTTCTTC

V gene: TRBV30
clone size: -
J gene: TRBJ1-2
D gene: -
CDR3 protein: CAWSYMDSGGYTF
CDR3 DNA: TGTGCCTGGAGTTACATGGACAGCGGTGGCTACACCTTC

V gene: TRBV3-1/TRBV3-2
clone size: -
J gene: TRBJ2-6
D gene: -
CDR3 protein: CASSHIPGTTTSNSYSGANVLTF
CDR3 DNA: TGTGCCAGCAGCCATATTCCAGGGACAACCACAAGCAACTCTTACTCTGGGGCCAACGTCCTGACTTTC

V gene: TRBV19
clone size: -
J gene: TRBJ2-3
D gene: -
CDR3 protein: CASSEGPRTDTQYF
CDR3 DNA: TGTGCCAGTAGCGAGGGCCCCCGCACAGATACGCAGTATTTT